This T cell receptor beta chain was sequenced during a study of cytomegalovirus exposure and HLA in healthy donors. Primers for the PCR totalled 60 Vbeta and 13 Jbeta. Sequencing was performed with immunoSEQ multiplex PCR; in TCRdb, only in-frame clones are kept and a portion is missing. This sample has 70,000 or so clones, with 86% found just once. V was pared by 4 bases and J by 8 bases, with 10 bases of the junction left unmatched. CDR1 and CDR2 (germline): SGHVS, FNYEAQ. This CDR3 is built from 15 residues. Regarding donors, all were healthy bone marrow donors. This clone was seen only once. The receptor was derived from a woman between 25 and 40 years old in good health and CMV-seronegative. The sequencing input was PBMCs. The chain uses TRBV7-6 and TRBJ2-1, with 8 bases matching TRBD2. The CDR3 region has the DNA TGTGCCAGCAGCTCCCGAGGAGCGGGGGACGATGAGCAGTTCTTC. Its translation: CASSSRGAGDDEQFF.